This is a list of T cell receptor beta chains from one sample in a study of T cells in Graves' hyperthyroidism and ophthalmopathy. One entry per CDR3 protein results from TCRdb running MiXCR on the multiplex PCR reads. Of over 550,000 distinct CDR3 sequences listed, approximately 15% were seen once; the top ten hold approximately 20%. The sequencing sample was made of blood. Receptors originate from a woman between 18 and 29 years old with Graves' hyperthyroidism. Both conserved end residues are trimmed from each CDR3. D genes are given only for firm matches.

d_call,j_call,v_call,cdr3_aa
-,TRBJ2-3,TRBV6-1,ASSEAVDSTDTQY
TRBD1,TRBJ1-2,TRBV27,ASRAITGQGVRDYGYT
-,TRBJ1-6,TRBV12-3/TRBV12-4,ASSDGGGEHRSPLH
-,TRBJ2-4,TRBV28,ASTRSQNIQY
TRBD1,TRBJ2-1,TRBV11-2,ASSLGTGGLDEQF
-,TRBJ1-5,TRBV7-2,ASSRTVDNQPQH
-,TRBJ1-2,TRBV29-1,SVGPDTSRGYGYT
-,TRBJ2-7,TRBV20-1,SASLETYEQY
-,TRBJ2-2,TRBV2,ASRRQENTGELF
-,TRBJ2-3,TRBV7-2,ASSFSPDTQY
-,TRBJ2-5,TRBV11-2,ASSRRGGSKQETQY
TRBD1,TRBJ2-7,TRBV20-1,SARDSSATGWNEQY
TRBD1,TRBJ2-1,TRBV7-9,ASSLVPGQPQGVNEQF
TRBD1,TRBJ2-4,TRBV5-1,ASSFGQEKNIQY
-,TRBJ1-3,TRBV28,ASTPNGNTIY
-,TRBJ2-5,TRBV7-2,ASSLGAKETRY
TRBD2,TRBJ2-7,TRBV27,ASSHTGTSYSYEQY
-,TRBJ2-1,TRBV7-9,ASSPNGNEQF
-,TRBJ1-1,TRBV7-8,ASSSQVTVNTEAF
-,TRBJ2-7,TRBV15,ATSRRGLQTGYEQY
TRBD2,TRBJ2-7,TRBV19,ASSIDRGLGYEQY
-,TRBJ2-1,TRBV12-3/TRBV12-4,ASTRPQAGTTYNEQF
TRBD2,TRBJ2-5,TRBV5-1,ASSFTSGQTQY
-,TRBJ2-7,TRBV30,AWKLDSYEQY
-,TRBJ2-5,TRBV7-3,ASSSAGAQETQY
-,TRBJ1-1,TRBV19,ASSVGQLFEAF
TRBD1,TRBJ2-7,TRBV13,ASSLSGTGGFEQY
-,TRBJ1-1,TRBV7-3,ASSSGPNTEAF
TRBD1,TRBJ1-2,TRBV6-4,ASSVDRTTYGYT
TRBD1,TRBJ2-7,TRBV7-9,ASSRAGTGSHEQY
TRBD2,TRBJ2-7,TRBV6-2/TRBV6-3,ASSYSITGGGYEQY
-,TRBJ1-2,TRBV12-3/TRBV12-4,ASFRFGGYT
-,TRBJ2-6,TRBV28,ASSRPGLPPTGANVLT
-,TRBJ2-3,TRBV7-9,ASSLEGVLDTQY
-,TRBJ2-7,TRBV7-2,ASSLVGGADYEQY
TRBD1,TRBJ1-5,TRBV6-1,ASSIPGQGEGQPQH
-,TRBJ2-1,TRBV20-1,SARSPGVARNEQF
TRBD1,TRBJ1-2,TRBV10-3,AIYTGAANYGYT
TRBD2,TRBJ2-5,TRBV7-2,ASSLVSLAGGPETQY
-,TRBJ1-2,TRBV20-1,SARDPIIYGYT
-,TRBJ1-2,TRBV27,ASSLSGGGSGYT
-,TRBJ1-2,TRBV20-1,SARAPVNRDHYGYT
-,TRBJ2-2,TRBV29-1,SVKSGGFSTGELF
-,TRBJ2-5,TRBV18,ASSSQGMGQETQY
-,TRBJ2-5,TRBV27,ASSLSAGTGESQY
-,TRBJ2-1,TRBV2,ASQRGQSSYNEQF
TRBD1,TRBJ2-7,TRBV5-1,ASSFFRDRGDEQY
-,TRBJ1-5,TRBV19,ASSITGSSNQPQH
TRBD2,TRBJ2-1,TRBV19,ASSIGGTSGRRDEQF
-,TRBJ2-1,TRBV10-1,ASSDNPRRYNEQF
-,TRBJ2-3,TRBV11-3,ASSFVSGWTDTQY
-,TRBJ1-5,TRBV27,ASSLWGGAYNQPQH
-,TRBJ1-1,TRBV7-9,ASSFGLHTEAF
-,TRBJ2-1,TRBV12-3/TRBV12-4,ASSSTRWF
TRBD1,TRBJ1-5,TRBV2,ASSEAGDRPHQPQH